Listed below are T cell receptor beta chains from one sample, sequenced in a study of response to subunit inactivated influenza vaccine. TCRdb re-analysed the RT-PCR reads in MiXCR, keeping a single row per CDR3 protein. The data contain 550,000 to 800,000 distinct CDR3 sequences, roughly 13% of them seen just once; the ten biggest clones take up 5.5% to 7%. This specimen was PBMCs from blood, taken 14 to 15 days before vaccination. Source of these receptors: a man aged 50 to 60 who received an inactivated influenza vaccine. Both conserved end residues are part of each CDR3. The order of the fields is V gene, clone size, J gene, D gene, CDR3 length, CDR3 protein, CDR3 DNA. D genes are given only for firm matches. Not every row has a clone size; where given, it reads once, few, many or a size class.

v_call: TRBV3-1; clone_size: many; j_call: TRBJ2-3; d_call: TRBD1; cdr3_length: 14; cdr3_aa: CASSHTGATDTQYF; cdr3_nt: TGTGCCAGCAGTCATACAGGGGCAACAGATACGCAGTATTTT
v_call: TRBV20-1; clone_size: once; j_call: TRBJ1-2; d_call: -; cdr3_length: 12; cdr3_aa: CSARWSRDGYTF; cdr3_nt: TGCAGTGCTAGATGGTCCAGAGATGGCTACACCTTC
v_call: TRBV20-1; clone_size: few; j_call: TRBJ2-5; d_call: -; cdr3_length: 13; cdr3_aa: CSARRDFQETQYF; cdr3_nt: TGCAGTGCTAGACGGGACTTCCAAGAGACCCAGTACTTC
v_call: TRBV7-9; clone_size: many; j_call: TRBJ1-1; d_call: TRBD1; cdr3_length: 14; cdr3_aa: CASSLGQGMTEAFF; cdr3_nt: TGTGCCAGCAGCTTAGGACAGGGTATGACTGAAGCTTTCTTT
v_call: TRBV2; clone_size: -; j_call: TRBJ2-1; d_call: TRBD2; cdr3_length: 15; cdr3_aa: CASSESGRFYNEQFF; cdr3_nt: TGTGCCAGCAGTGAGAGCGGGAGATTTTACAATGAGCAGTTCTTC
v_call: TRBV27; clone_size: -; j_call: TRBJ1-4; d_call: -; cdr3_length: 15; cdr3_aa: CASSLSSRANEKLFF; cdr3_nt: TGTGCCAGCAGTTTATCAAGTAGGGCTAATGAAAAACTGTTTTTT
v_call: TRBV12-3/TRBV12-4; clone_size: few; j_call: TRBJ2-7; d_call: TRBD2; cdr3_length: 15; cdr3_aa: CASSLWGRGSYEQYF; cdr3_nt: TGTGCCAGCAGTTTGTGGGGGAGGGGATCTTACGAGCAGTACTTC
v_call: TRBV27; clone_size: few; j_call: TRBJ2-3; d_call: -; cdr3_length: 17; cdr3_aa: CASTPTFGRERTDTQYF; cdr3_nt: TGTGCCAGCACCCCCACGTTCGGCCGGGAGAGAACAGATACGCAGTATTTT
v_call: TRBV7-9; clone_size: few; j_call: TRBJ2-7; d_call: -; cdr3_length: 12; cdr3_aa: CASKGESGEQYF; cdr3_nt: TGTGCCAGTAAGGGGGAGTCGGGCGAGCAGTACTTC
v_call: TRBV5-1; clone_size: -; j_call: TRBJ2-7; d_call: TRBD1; cdr3_length: 15; cdr3_aa: CASSTGQLSSYEQYF; cdr3_nt: TGCGCCAGCAGCACGGGACAGCTCAGCTCCTACGAGCAGTACTTC
v_call: TRBV28; clone_size: many; j_call: TRBJ2-6; d_call: -; cdr3_length: 18; cdr3_aa: CASSSSGVRRSGANVLTF; cdr3_nt: TGTGCCAGCAGCTCCTCCGGGGTCCGGCGGTCTGGGGCCAACGTCCTGACTTTC
v_call: TRBV20-1; clone_size: few; j_call: TRBJ1-2; d_call: TRBD1; cdr3_length: 11; cdr3_aa: CSVPGGHGYTF; cdr3_nt: TGCAGTGTGCCAGGGGGCCATGGCTACACCTTC
v_call: TRBV7-2; clone_size: few; j_call: TRBJ1-2; d_call: -; cdr3_length: 16; cdr3_aa: CASSASPVGGAYGYTF; cdr3_nt: TGTGCCAGCAGCGCCAGCCCCGTAGGGGGGGCCTATGGCTACACCTTC
v_call: TRBV3-1; clone_size: few; j_call: TRBJ2-7; d_call: -; cdr3_length: 13; cdr3_aa: CASSPGGAGEQYF; cdr3_nt: TGTGCCAGCAGCCCCGGTGGCGCCGGCGAGCAGTACTTC
v_call: TRBV20-1; clone_size: few; j_call: TRBJ1-5; d_call: -; cdr3_length: 15; cdr3_aa: CSARDLMKSNQPQHF; cdr3_nt: TGCAGTGCTAGAGATCTGATGAAGAGCAATCAGCCCCAGCATTTT
v_call: TRBV29-1; clone_size: -; j_call: TRBJ2-7; d_call: TRBD2; cdr3_length: 14; cdr3_aa: CSVDVGAGAYEQYF; cdr3_nt: TGCAGCGTTGACGTAGGGGCGGGAGCCTACGAGCAGTACTTC
v_call: TRBV3-1; clone_size: many; j_call: TRBJ2-7; d_call: TRBD1; cdr3_length: 17; cdr3_aa: CASSQEGYRDRGNEQYF; cdr3_nt: TGTGCCAGCAGCCAAGAAGGGTACCGGGACAGGGGAAACGAGCAGTACTTC
v_call: TRBV20-1; clone_size: -; j_call: TRBJ2-3; d_call: -; cdr3_length: 14; cdr3_aa: CSASAHGGPDTQYF; cdr3_nt: TGCAGTGCTAGTGCCCACGGGGGCCCAGATACGCAGTATTTT
v_call: TRBV12-3/TRBV12-4; clone_size: -; j_call: TRBJ2-7; d_call: TRBD2; cdr3_length: 19; cdr3_aa: CASSHSLRTSGRTPYEQYF; cdr3_nt: TGTGCCAGCAGTCATTCTCTGAGGACTAGCGGGAGGACCCCCTACGAGCAGTACTTC
v_call: TRBV7-2; clone_size: -; j_call: TRBJ2-1; d_call: -; cdr3_length: 17; cdr3_aa: CASSPRPGPDSYNEQFF; cdr3_nt: TGTGCCAGCAGCCCTCGCCCGGGACCAGACTCCTACAATGAGCAGTTCTTC
v_call: TRBV2; clone_size: -; j_call: TRBJ2-4; d_call: TRBD1; cdr3_length: 14; cdr3_aa: CASMQGQNKNIQYF; cdr3_nt: TGTGCCAGCATGCAGGGACAGAACAAAAACATTCAGTACTTC
v_call: TRBV2; clone_size: -; j_call: TRBJ1-4; d_call: TRBD1; cdr3_length: 16; cdr3_aa: CASSERAGQANEKLFF; cdr3_nt: TGTGCCAGCAGTGAAAGAGCGGGACAGGCTAATGAAAAACTGTTTTTT
v_call: TRBV7-9; clone_size: -; j_call: TRBJ1-3; d_call: -; cdr3_length: 17; cdr3_aa: CASSPGAGLNSGNTIYF; cdr3_nt: TGTGCCAGCAGCCCGGGGGCTGGGCTAAACTCTGGAAACACCATATATTTT
v_call: TRBV2; clone_size: once; j_call: TRBJ2-3; d_call: -; cdr3_length: 12; cdr3_aa: CASTEWRDTQYF; cdr3_nt: TGTGCCAGCACCGAATGGCGGGATACGCAGTATTTT
v_call: TRBV7-8; clone_size: -; j_call: TRBJ2-1; d_call: TRBD2; cdr3_length: 20; cdr3_aa: CASSLPMTSGRAVYYNEQFF; cdr3_nt: TGTGCCAGCAGCCTTCCTATGACTAGCGGGAGGGCCGTTTACTACAATGAGCAGTTCTTC
v_call: TRBV12-3/TRBV12-4; clone_size: many; j_call: TRBJ2-2; d_call: TRBD2; cdr3_length: 16; cdr3_aa: CASSLSGGTNTGELFF; cdr3_nt: TGTGCCAGCAGCCTAAGCGGGGGCACGAACACCGGGGAGCTGTTTTTT
v_call: TRBV5-1; clone_size: once; j_call: TRBJ2-4; d_call: -; cdr3_length: 12; cdr3_aa: CASSSTRGIQYF; cdr3_nt: TGCGCCAGCAGCTCGACCCGTGGCATTCAGTACTTC
v_call: TRBV5-1; clone_size: few; j_call: TRBJ1-5; d_call: -; cdr3_length: 15; cdr3_aa: CASSWGGELNQPQHF; cdr3_nt: TGCGCCAGCAGCTGGGGTGGTGAGTTAAATCAGCCCCAGCATTTT
v_call: TRBV9; clone_size: few; j_call: TRBJ1-5; d_call: -; cdr3_length: 14; cdr3_aa: CASSPSPGDQPQHF; cdr3_nt: TGTGCCAGCAGCCCAAGTCCAGGGGATCAGCCCCAGCATTTT
v_call: TRBV7-9; clone_size: few; j_call: TRBJ2-7; d_call: -; cdr3_length: 12; cdr3_aa: CASSLASWEQYF; cdr3_nt: TGTGCCAGCAGCTTAGCGAGTTGGGAGCAGTACTTC
v_call: TRBV28; clone_size: few; j_call: TRBJ2-7; d_call: -; cdr3_length: 13; cdr3_aa: CASSWRGAGEQYF; cdr3_nt: TGTGCCAGCAGTTGGCGGGGCGCTGGGGAGCAGTACTTC
v_call: TRBV12-3/TRBV12-4; clone_size: many; j_call: TRBJ2-2; d_call: TRBD1; cdr3_length: 16; cdr3_aa: CASSSFGQGGAGELFF; cdr3_nt: TGTGCCAGCAGTTCCTTCGGACAGGGCGGGGCCGGGGAGCTGTTTTTT
v_call: TRBV12-3/TRBV12-4; clone_size: few; j_call: TRBJ1-2; d_call: -; cdr3_length: 14; cdr3_aa: CASSPTVVVYGYTF; cdr3_nt: TGTGCCAGCAGTCCGACAGTGGTGGTCTATGGCTACACCTTC
v_call: TRBV20-1; clone_size: few; j_call: TRBJ1-2; d_call: TRBD1; cdr3_length: 15; cdr3_aa: CSASPYETGSIGYTF; cdr3_nt: TGCAGTGCTAGTCCCTACGAGACAGGGTCGATTGGCTACACCTTC
v_call: TRBV9; clone_size: -; j_call: TRBJ2-7; d_call: -; cdr3_length: 15; cdr3_aa: CSSSGGGGTCDEQYF; cdr3_nt: TGTTCCAGCAGCGGAGGGGGAGGGACTTGTGACGAGCAGTACTTC
v_call: TRBV5-5; clone_size: -; j_call: TRBJ1-2; d_call: -; cdr3_length: 13; cdr3_aa: CASSTHPEYDYTF; cdr3_nt: TGTGCCAGCAGCACGCACCCAGAATACGACTACACCTTC
v_call: TRBV20-1; clone_size: few; j_call: TRBJ1-5; d_call: -; cdr3_length: 11; cdr3_aa: CSAAPEEAQHF; cdr3_nt: TGCAGTGCTGCCCCAGAAGAGGCCCAGCATTTT
v_call: TRBV7-7; clone_size: -; j_call: TRBJ2-3; d_call: -; cdr3_length: 13; cdr3_aa: CASSLDILDTQYF; cdr3_nt: TGTGCTAGCAGCTTAGATATCCTTGATACGCAGTATTTT
v_call: TRBV5-1; clone_size: many; j_call: TRBJ2-7; d_call: TRBD1; cdr3_length: 14; cdr3_aa: CASSLDRGTLEQYF; cdr3_nt: TGCGCCAGCAGCTTGGACAGGGGAACACTCGAGCAGTACTTC
v_call: TRBV6-5; clone_size: many; j_call: TRBJ2-1; d_call: -; cdr3_length: 14; cdr3_aa: CASSYGPTWGEQFF; cdr3_nt: TGTGCCAGCAGTTACGGGCCAACTTGGGGTGAGCAGTTCTTC
v_call: TRBV29-1; clone_size: -; j_call: TRBJ2-6; d_call: -; cdr3_length: 11; cdr3_aa: CSVWGANVLTF; cdr3_nt: TGCAGCGTTTGGGGGGCCAACGTCCTGACTTTC
v_call: TRBV14; clone_size: -; j_call: TRBJ1-2; d_call: TRBD1; cdr3_length: 19; cdr3_aa: CASSQDDLRQGSLENGYTF; cdr3_nt: TGTGCCAGCAGCCAAGATGATTTGCGACAGGGGTCTCTCGAGAATGGCTACACCTTC
v_call: TRBV20-1; clone_size: -; j_call: TRBJ2-7; d_call: TRBD1; cdr3_length: 14; cdr3_aa: CSASRDRDPYEQYF; cdr3_nt: TGCAGTGCTAGCCGGGACAGGGATCCCTACGAGCAGTACTTC
v_call: TRBV6-1; clone_size: few; j_call: TRBJ1-5; d_call: -; cdr3_length: 17; cdr3_aa: CASSEARGRHSNQPQHF; cdr3_nt: TGTGCCAGCAGTGAAGCCCGCGGTAGACATAGCAATCAGCCCCAGCATTTT